The 25 T cell receptor beta chains below come from one sample, sequenced in a study of T cells after posttransplantation cyclophosphamide. Clones were read by immunoSEQ multiplex PCR, and TCRdb kept only the in-frame ones, dropping some. The table includes about 53,000 clones, 85% to 90% detected once. Input material: PBMCs. The receptors stem from a man aged 30-40 years with a blood cancer, CMV-positive, and with a related stem cell donor.

CDR3 protein: CASSRTSGDTDTQYF. For the CDR3, the DNA is TGTGCCAGCAGCCGGACTAGCGGGGACACAGATACGCAGTATTTT. The rearrangement joins TRBV4-2 to TRBJ2-3, with TRBD2 identical over 12 bases. Germline CDR1 LGHNA, CDR2 YNFKEQ. The junction had 1 base not matched to a gene; V was cut back by 4 bases and J by 2 bases. The CDR3 covers 15 residues.

This chain connects TRBV2 to TRBJ2-1; possibly TRBD2 for D (7 bases). Trimming took off 5 bases at V and 7 bases at J, with 21 bases between the two ends. The germline CDR1 and CDR2 sequences are SNHLY and FYNNEI. The CDR3 loop spans 16 amino acids. CDR3 DNA: TGTGCCAGCAGTTCAATGGGGCCAGAGGGGGGGAATGAGCAGTTCTTC. Protein: CASSSMGPEGGNEQFF.

The chain couples TRBV7-2 to TRBJ1-5, with 7 bases identical to TRBD1. Germline values: CDR1 SGHTA, CDR2 FQGNSA. This CDR3 region has 15 residues. V lost 5 bases, J lost 3 bases, and 7 bases stayed unmatched. CDR3 residues: CASSPQGQINQPQHF. The CDR3, as DNA: TGTGCCAGCAGCCCCCAGGGACAGATCAATCAGCCCCAGCATTTT. Drawing the rest from reference TRBV7-2 and TRBJ1-5, the complete variable domain is GAGVSQSPSNKVTEKGKDVELRCDPISGHTALYWYRQSLGQGLEFLIYFQGNSAPDKSGLPSDRFSAERTGGSVSTLTIQRTQQEDSAVYLCASSPQGQINQPQHFGDGTRLSIL.

The rearrangement uses TRBV4-3 and TRBJ2-1, with D unresolved. The V and J ends lost 1 base and 7 bases respectively, with 8 bases between them. Germline-derived CDR1 and CDR2 are LGHNA and YSLEER. This CDR3 is built from 13 residues. This chain's CDR3 is CASSQVLLNEQFF. In DNA, the CDR3 is TGCGCCAGCAGCCAAGTTCTCCTAAATGAGCAGTTCTTC.

The chain couples TRBV7-2 to TRBJ1-6; 7 bases are a match to TRBD1. The junction had 7 bases not matched to a gene; V was cut back by 1 base and J by 10 bases. In germline, CDR1 is SGHTA, CDR2 FQGNSA. This CDR3 has 15 residues. The chain's CDR3 is CASSLGQGPGSPLHF. The CDR3 bases are TGTGCCAGCAGCTTAGGACAGGGTCCGGGGTCACCCCTCCACTTT. Drawing the rest from reference TRBV7-2 and TRBJ1-6, the complete variable domain is GAGVSQSPSNKVTEKGKDVELRCDPISGHTALYWYRQSLGQGLEFLIYFQGNSAPDKSGLPSDRFSAERTGGSVSTLTIQRTQQEDSAVYLCASSLGQGPGSPLHFGNGTRLTVT.

V and J are TRBV5-1 and TRBJ1-5, with D perhaps TRBD1 (5 bases). V was trimmed by 4 bases and J by 5 bases, leaving 19 bases between them. CDR3 length: 16 amino acids. CDR1 and CDR2 (germline): SGHRS, YFSETQ. CDR3 DNA: TGCGCCAGCAGCCTACCTGTGGTAGGGGTGGATCAGCCCCAGCATTTT. It encodes CASSLPVVGVDQPQHF.

The chain employs TRBV7-3 and TRBJ2-7; 7 bases match TRBD1. The CDR3 contains 14 residues. CDR1 is SGHTA, CDR2 FQGTGA, per germline. Germline trimming cut 2 bases from V and 6 bases from J; bases unmatched to any gene: 7. This chain's CDR3 is CASSLSSWTGEQYF. The CDR3 DNA reads TGTGCCAGCAGCTTATCTTCCTGGACAGGCGAGCAGTACTTC. Full variable domain (missing parts from reference TRBV7-3 and TRBJ2-7): GAGVSQTPSNKVTEKGKYVELRCDPISGHTALYWYRQSLGQGPEFLIYFQGTGAADDSGLPNDRFFAVRPEGSVSTLKIQRTERGDSAVYLCASSLSSWTGEQYFGPGTRLTVT.

This sequence joins TRBV19 and TRBJ1-1; a weak D match, TRBD1 (5 bases). Germline CDR1 reads LNHDA; CDR2 reads SQIVND (reference sequence). This CDR3 comprises 13 residues. Trimming removed 8 bases from V and 4 bases from J, with 14 bases in between. Here the CDR3 DNA reads TGTGCCAGTCAGACAGTCGGGAGCACTGAAGCTTTCTTT. Translating it yields CASQTVGSTEAFF.

This rearrangement joins TRBV7-2 to TRBJ2-3, with 8 bases fitting TRBD2. The length of the CDR3 is 17 residues. Germline CDR1 reads SGHTA; CDR2 reads FQGNSA. J lost 4 bases, V lost 5 bases, and 14 bases had no gene match. CDR3 coding DNA: TGTGCCAGCAGCCCTTCCGGGAGGGCTCTAGGGGCAGATACGCAGTATTTT. Translation gives CASSPSGRALGADTQYF. Variable domain in full (rest from reference TRBV7-2 and TRBJ2-3): GAGVSQSPSNKVTEKGKDVELRCDPISGHTALYWYRQSLGQGLEFLIYFQGNSAPDKSGLPSDRFSAERTGGSVSTLTIQRTQQEDSAVYLCASSPSGRALGADTQYFGPGTRLTVL.

Only a few counts were recorded for this clone. V usage is TRBV14 and J usage is TRBJ2-1; 12 nucleotides agree with TRBD1. Germline V CDR1 and CDR2: SGHDN, FVKESK. V shed 4 bases and J 1 base; nucleotides not matched to a gene: 14. The CDR3 contains 20 residues. In nucleotides, the CDR3 is TGTGCCAGCAGCCCGAGATGGAGGGGACAGGGGGCACTATCCTACAATGAGCAGTTCTTC. Translation: CASSPRWRGQGALSYNEQFF.

In this sample, this clone turned up once. This chain links TRBV7-2 with TRBJ2-6; D is undetermined. Germline assignment: CDR1 SGHTA and CDR2 FQGNSA. This CDR3 is 15 amino acids long. V was pared by 5 bases and J by 0 bases, with 8 bases between. In DNA form, the CDR3 reads TGTGCCAGCAGCCGCGACAACTCTGGGGCCAACGTCCTGACTTTC. It yields the protein CASSRDNSGANVLTF.

The V gene is TRBV18, the J gene TRBJ2-3; a possible D gene is TRBD1 (7 bases). The CDR3 is 14 residues long. Per the germline V gene, CDR1 is KGHSH and CDR2 is LQKENI. V was clipped by 7 bases and J by 5 bases, with 16 bases between them. The CDR3 nucleotides are TGTGCCAGCTACCCGACAGGGCGGGGAGATACGCAGTATTTT. Its translation: CASYPTGRGDTQYF. The complete variable domain, with remaining parts taken from reference TRBV18 and TRBJ2-3, reads NAGVMQNPRHLVRRRGQEARLRCSPMKGHSHVYWYRQLPEEGLKFMVYLQKENIIDESGMPKERFSAEFPKEGPSILRIQQVVRGDSAAYFCASYPTGRGDTQYFGPGTRLTVL.

A single count supports this clone. V usage is TRBV29-1 and J usage is TRBJ2-7; the D gene is possibly TRBD1 (6 bases). Germline V gives CDR1 SQVTM, CDR2 ANQGSEA. There are 13 residues in the CDR3. V gave up 5 bases and J gave up 8 bases, with 19 bases separating them. The CDR3 sequence is CSVQGQTFNKQYF. The CDR3 nucleotides read TGCAGCGTTCAGGGGCAGACCTTTAATAAGCAGTACTTC.

The gene calls are TRBV6-1 and TRBJ2-7; 7 positions match TRBD1. V shed 2 bases, J shed 4 bases, and the junction held 5 bases outside the gene matches. Germline-derived CDR1 and CDR2 are MNHNS and SASEGT. The CDR3 totals 14 residues. The CDR3 spells CASSELGGQYEQYF. The DNA of the CDR3 is TGTGCCAGCAGTGAATTAGGGGGCCAGTACGAGCAGTACTTC.

The gene calls are TRBV19 and TRBJ2-5, with D maybe TRBD1 (5 bases). Germline V gene lookup returns CDR1 LNHDA and CDR2 SQIVND (reference sequence). V dropped 6 bases and J dropped 2 bases, with 16 bases sitting between them. This CDR3 is 15 amino acids long. CDR3 amino acids: CASSTSGPLQETQYF. The CDR3 DNA sequence: TGTGCCAGTAGCACCTCAGGGCCCCTTCAAGAGACCCAGTACTTC.

This sequence joins TRBV7-3 and TRBJ2-7, with 15 nucleotides matching TRBD2. The CDR3 consists of 13 residues. Trimming cost V 8 bases and J 7 bases; bases outside gene matches: 3. Germline V CDR1 and CDR2: SGHTA, FQGTGA. The CDR3 reads CASGLAGGGEQYF. CDR3 sequence (DNA): TGTGCCAGCGGACTAGCGGGGGGGGGTGAGCAGTACTTC.

V is TRBV27 and J is TRBJ2-5; a weak D match, TRBD1 (6 bases). With 3 bases removed from V and 2 bases from J, the gap between germline ends came to 16 bases. The V gene's germline CDR1 is MNHEY and CDR2 SMNVEV (reference sequence). The CDR3 sequence is 16 residues long. The CDR3 nucleotides read TGTGCCAGCAGTTTTCTAGGAAACAGGGTACAAGAGACCCAGTACTTC. It is translated as CASSFLGNRVQETQYF.

V and J are TRBV11-3 and TRBJ1-5; no clear D. The CDR3 consists of 13 residues. Germline V lookup: CDR1 SGHNT, CDR2 YENEEA. V was shortened by 4 bases and J by 2 bases, with 6 bases between the two germline ends. CDR3 coding DNA: TGTGCCAGCAGCTGGGGAGGCAATCAGCCCCAGCATTTT. This translates into CASSWGGNQPQHF.

The chain is built from TRBV7-9 and TRBJ2-1; TRBD2 aligns across 9 bases. J was trimmed by 8 bases and V by 5 bases; bases with no gene match: 13. This CDR3 has 16 amino acids. CDR1 is SEHNR and CDR2 is FQNEAQ in the germline V gene (reference sequence). The DNA for the CDR3 is TGTGCCAGCAGCGGGGGACCGGGACTAGCATCCGATGAGCAGTTCTTC. It specifies CASSGGPGLASDEQFF. Drawing the rest from reference TRBV7-9 and TRBJ2-1, the complete variable domain is DTGVSQNPRHKITKRGQNVTFRCDPISEHNRLYWYRQTLGQGPEFLTYFQNEAQLEKSRLLSDRFSAERPKGSFSTLEIQRTEQGDSAMYLCASSGGPGLASDEQFFGPGTRLTVL.

This clone came up once. This chain uses TRBV7-9 with TRBJ2-7; tentative D call: TRBD1 (6 bases). Germline V gene sequence: CDR1 SEHNR, CDR2 FQNEAQ (reference sequence). The CDR3 extends over 15 amino acids. Trimming removed 1 base from V and 4 bases from J, with 14 bases in between. CDR3 region: CASSLVLGQKYEQYF. For the CDR3, the DNA is TGTGCCAGCAGCTTAGTGTTAGGACAGAAATACGAGCAGTACTTC.

The chain couples TRBV5-1 to TRBJ2-5, with 8 nucleotides matching TRBD2. V shed 4 bases and J 1 base; nucleotides not matched to a gene: 9. This CDR3 has 16 amino acids. The V gene's germline CDR1 is SGHRS and CDR2 YFSETQ. The CDR3 nucleotides read TGCGCCAGCAGCCCCCAGGCTAGCGGGTTCCAAGAGACCCAGTACTTC. As protein: CASSPQASGFQETQYF.

The rearrangement links TRBV6-5 to TRBJ2-1; 9 bases fit TRBD1. The CDR3 length is 14 residues. CDR1 MNHEY and CDR2 SVGAGI come from the germline V gene. V trimming: 4 bases; J trimming: 9 bases; junction bases outside the gene matches: 7. The CDR3 spells CASSSSQGAFEQFF. The CDR3 DNA is TGTGCCAGCAGTTCTTCACAGGGGGCTTTTGAGCAGTTCTTC.

The rearrangement links TRBV6-4 to TRBJ2-6; maybe TRBD2 (5 bases). The CDR3 loop spans 14 amino acids. The germline CDR1 and CDR2 sequences are MRHNA and SNTAGT. V was shortened by 3 bases and J by 4 bases, with 7 bases between the two germline ends. DNA of the CDR3: TGTGCCAGCAGTGAGGACTCCGGGGCCAACGTCCTGACTTTC. Its translation: CASSEDSGANVLTF.

This chain uses TRBV28 with TRBJ2-1; the match to TRBD2 covers 8 bases. Trimming removed 2 bases from V and 6 bases from J; junction bases left unmatched: 18. The germline CDR1 and CDR2 sequences are MDHEN and SYDVKM. This CDR3 comprises 19 residues. CDR3 protein: CASSLRDTGLVYEINEQFF. The CDR3 nucleotides read TGTGCCAGCAGTTTAAGGGATACGGGACTAGTTTACGAAATCAATGAGCAGTTCTTC.

The chain combines TRBV7-2 with TRBJ2-5; D unclear. V shed 2 bases and J shed 2 bases, with 9 bases lying between them. Germline V gene sequence: CDR1 SGHTA, CDR2 FQGNSA. The CDR3 sequence is 14 residues long. This CDR3 reads CASSLPGYQETQYF. The DNA for the CDR3 is TGTGCCAGCAGCTTACCCGGGTATCAAGAGACCCAGTACTTC.